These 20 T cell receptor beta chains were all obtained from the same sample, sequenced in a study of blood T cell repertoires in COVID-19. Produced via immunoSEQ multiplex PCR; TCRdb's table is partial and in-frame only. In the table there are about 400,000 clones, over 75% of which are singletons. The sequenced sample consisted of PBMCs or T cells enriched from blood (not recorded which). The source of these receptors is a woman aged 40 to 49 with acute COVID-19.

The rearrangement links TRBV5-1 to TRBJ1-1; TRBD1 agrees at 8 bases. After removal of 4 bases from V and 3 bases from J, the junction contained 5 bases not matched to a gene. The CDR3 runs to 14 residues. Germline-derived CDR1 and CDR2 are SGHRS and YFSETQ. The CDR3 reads CASSKAQGDTEAFF. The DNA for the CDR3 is TGCGCCAGCAGCAAGGCACAGGGGGACACTGAAGCTTTCTTT.

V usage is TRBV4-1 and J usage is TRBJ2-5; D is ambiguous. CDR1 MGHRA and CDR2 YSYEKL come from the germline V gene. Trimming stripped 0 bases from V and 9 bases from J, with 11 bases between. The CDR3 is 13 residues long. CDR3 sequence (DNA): TGCGCCAGCAGCCAAGATAGAGGCTTTGCCCAGTACTTC. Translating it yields CASSQDRGFAQYF.

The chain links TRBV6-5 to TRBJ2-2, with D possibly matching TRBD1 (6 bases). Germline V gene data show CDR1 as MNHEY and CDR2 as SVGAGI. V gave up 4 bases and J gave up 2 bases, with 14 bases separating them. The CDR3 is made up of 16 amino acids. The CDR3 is CASSFPTGSNTGELFF. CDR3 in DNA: TGTGCCAGCAGTTTTCCGACAGGATCAAACACCGGGGAGCTGTTTTTT.

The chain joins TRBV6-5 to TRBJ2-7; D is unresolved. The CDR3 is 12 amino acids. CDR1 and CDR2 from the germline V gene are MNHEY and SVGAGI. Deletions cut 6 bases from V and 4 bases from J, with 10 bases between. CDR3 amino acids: CASSETPYEQYF. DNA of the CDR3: TGTGCCAGCAGCGAGACACCATACGAGCAGTACTTC.

The CDR3 loop is CASSQDRRGGPPYEQYF. The CDR3 coding sequence is TGTGCCAGCAGCCAAGATCGGCGCGGGGGGCCTCCCTACGAGCAGTACTTC. This chain links TRBV4-2 with TRBJ2-7; 8 bases fit TRBD2. The CDR3 is made up of 17 amino acids. CDR1 LGHNA and CDR2 YNFKEQ come from the germline V gene. The V segment lost 0 bases and the J segment 2 bases; nucleotides outside the gene matches: 9.

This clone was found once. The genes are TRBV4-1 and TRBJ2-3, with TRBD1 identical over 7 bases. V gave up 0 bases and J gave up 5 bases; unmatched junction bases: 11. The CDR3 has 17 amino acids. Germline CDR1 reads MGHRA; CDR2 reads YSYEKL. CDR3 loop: CASSQEPFRQGRDTQYF. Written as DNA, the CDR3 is TGCGCCAGCAGCCAAGAACCCTTCCGACAGGGAAGAGATACGCAGTATTTT.

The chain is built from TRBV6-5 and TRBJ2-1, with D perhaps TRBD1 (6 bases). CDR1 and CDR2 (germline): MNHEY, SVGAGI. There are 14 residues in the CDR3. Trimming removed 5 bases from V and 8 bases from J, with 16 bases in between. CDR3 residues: CASSHRVWFDEQFF. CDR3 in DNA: TGTGCCAGCAGTCACAGGGTTTGGTTCGATGAGCAGTTCTTC.

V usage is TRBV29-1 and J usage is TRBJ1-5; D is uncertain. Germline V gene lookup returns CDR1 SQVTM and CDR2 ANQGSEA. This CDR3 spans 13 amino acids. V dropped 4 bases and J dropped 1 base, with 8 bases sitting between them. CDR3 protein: CSVVIASNQPQHF. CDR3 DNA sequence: TGCAGCGTTGTAATAGCCAGCAATCAGCCCCAGCATTTT.

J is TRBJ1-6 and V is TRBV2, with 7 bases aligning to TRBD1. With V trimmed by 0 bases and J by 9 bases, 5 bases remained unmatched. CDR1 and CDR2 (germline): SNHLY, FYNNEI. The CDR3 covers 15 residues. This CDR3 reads CASSEAQGGRSPLHF. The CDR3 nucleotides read TGTGCCAGCAGTGAAGCGCAGGGGGGTCGTTCACCCCTCCACTTT. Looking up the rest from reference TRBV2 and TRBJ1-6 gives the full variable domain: EPEVTQTPSHQVTQMGQEVILRCVPISNHLYFYWYRQILGQKVEFLVSFYNNEISEKSEIFDDQFSVERPDGSNFTLKIRSTKLEDSAMYFCASSEAQGGRSPLHFGNGTRLTVT.

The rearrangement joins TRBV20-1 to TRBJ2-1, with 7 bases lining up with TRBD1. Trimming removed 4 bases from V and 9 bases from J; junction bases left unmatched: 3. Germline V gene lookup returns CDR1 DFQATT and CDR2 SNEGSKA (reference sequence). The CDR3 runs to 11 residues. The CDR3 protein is CSAMRQGEQFF. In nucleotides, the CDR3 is TGCAGTGCTATGCGACAGGGTGAGCAGTTCTTC.

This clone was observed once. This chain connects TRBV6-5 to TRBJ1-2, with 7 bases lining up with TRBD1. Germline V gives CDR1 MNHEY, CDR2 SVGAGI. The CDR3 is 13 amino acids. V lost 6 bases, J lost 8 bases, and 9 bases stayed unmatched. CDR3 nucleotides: TGTGCCAGCAGATCGACAGGGCTTCGCGGCTACACCTTC. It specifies CASRSTGLRGYTF.

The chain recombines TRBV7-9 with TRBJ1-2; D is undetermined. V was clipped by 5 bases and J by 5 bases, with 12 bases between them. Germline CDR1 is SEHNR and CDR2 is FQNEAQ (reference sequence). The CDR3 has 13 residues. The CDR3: CASSRRTGYGYTF. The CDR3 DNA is TGTGCCAGCAGCCGCAGGACGGGATATGGCTACACCTTC. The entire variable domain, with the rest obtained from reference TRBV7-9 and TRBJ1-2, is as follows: DTGVSQNPRHKITKRGQNVTFRCDPISEHNRLYWYRQTLGQGPEFLTYFQNEAQLEKSRLLSDRFSAERPKGSFSTLEIQRTEQGDSAMYLCASSRRTGYGYTFGSGTRLTVV.

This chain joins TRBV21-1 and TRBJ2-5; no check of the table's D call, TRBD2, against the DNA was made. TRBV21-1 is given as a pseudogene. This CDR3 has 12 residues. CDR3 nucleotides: TGTGCCAGCAGTTTGGGAGAGGAGACCCAGTACTTC. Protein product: CASSLGEETQYF.

CDR3 nucleotides: TGCAGCGTGGCGGGGACAGGGGGCGCAGAGAACACCGGGGAGCTGTTTTTT. It codes for CSVAGTGGAENTGELFF. The rearrangement uses TRBV29-1 and TRBJ2-2, with 12 bases fitting TRBD1. The CDR3 extends over 17 amino acids. The V gene end was trimmed by 6 bases and the J gene end by 1 base; junction bases not matched to a gene: 9. Per the germline V gene, CDR1 is SQVTM and CDR2 is ANQGSEA.

The CDR3 sequence is CASTMEGTGVNGYTF. Written as DNA, the CDR3 is TGTGCCAGCACCATGGAAGGGACAGGGGTGAACGGCTACACCTTC. V gene TRBV2 combines with J gene TRBJ1-2, with 10 bases aligning to TRBD1. The germline gives CDR1 SNHLY, CDR2 FYNNEI. The CDR3 has 15 residues. V dropped 7 bases and J dropped 8; count of bases not matched to a gene: 13.

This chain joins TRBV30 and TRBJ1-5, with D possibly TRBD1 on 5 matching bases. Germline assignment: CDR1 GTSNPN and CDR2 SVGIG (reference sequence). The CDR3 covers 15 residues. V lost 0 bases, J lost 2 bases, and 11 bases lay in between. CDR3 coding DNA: TGTGCCTGGAGTGTACCAAGACAGCGCAATCAGCCCCAGCATTTT. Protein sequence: CAWSVPRQRNQPQHF.

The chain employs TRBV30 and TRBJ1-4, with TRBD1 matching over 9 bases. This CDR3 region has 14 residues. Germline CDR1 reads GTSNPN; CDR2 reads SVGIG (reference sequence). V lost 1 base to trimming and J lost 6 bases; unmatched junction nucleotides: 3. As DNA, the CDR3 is TGTGCCTGGAGTGAGGGACAGGGCCATGAAAAACTGTTTTTT. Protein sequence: CAWSEGQGHEKLFF.

The CDR3: CGTGTYQPQHF. CDR3 coding DNA: TGTGGGACGGGAACGTATCAGCCCCAGCATTTT. The gene calls are TRBV19 and TRBJ1-5; D unclear. Germline V gene lookup returns CDR1 LNHDA and CDR2 SQIVND (reference sequence). There are 11 residues in the CDR3.

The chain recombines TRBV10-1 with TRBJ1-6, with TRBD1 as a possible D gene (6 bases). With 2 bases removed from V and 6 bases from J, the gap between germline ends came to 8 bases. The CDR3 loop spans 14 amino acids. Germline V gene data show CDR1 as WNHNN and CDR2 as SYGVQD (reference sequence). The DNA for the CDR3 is TGCGCCAGCAGTGAGGCCAGGGGTAATTCACCCCTCCACTTT. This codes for CASSEARGNSPLHF.

As DNA, the CDR3 is TGTGCCAGCAGTTTTGGCGGCGGGGGTGAAAAACTGTTTTTT. It yields the protein CASSFGGGGEKLFF. The chain joins TRBV27 to TRBJ1-4, with a weak D call TRBD1 (5 bases). V was clipped by 3 bases and J by 7 bases, with 12 bases between them. Germline assignment: CDR1 MNHEY and CDR2 SMNVEV (reference sequence). The CDR3 contains 14 residues.